The rows below give T cell receptor beta chains drawn from one sample of a study of Tregs in tolerant kidney transplant recipients. Measured with immunoSEQ multiplex PCR; TCRdb has only the in-frame clones, and not every one. The data contain 54,000 or so clones, about 89% of them singletons. Source: CD8+ T cells from blood (PBMCs), taken 24 months after the transplant. The source of these receptors is a human patient who received a combined kidney and bone marrow transplant. Some T cells may have come from the graft donor. Both conserved end residues are part of each CDR3. Each record gives: D gene, V gene, J gene, clone size, CDR3 DNA, CDR3 protein. The D gene is left open where the match is weak. A row's size may be missing; if present it is once, few, many or a size class.

>TRBD2|TRBV5-4|TRBJ2-7|-
TGTGCCATCGGGACTAGCGGGAGGGCCGGGGACGAGCAGTACTTC
CAIGTSGRAGDEQYF
>TRBD1|TRBV6-5|TRBJ2-2|few
TGTGCCAGCAGTCTGACAGGGTCCAACACCGGGGAGCTGTTTTTT
CASSLTGSNTGELFF
>TRBD1|TRBV14|TRBJ2-2|few
TGTGCCAGCAGCCAATGGGGACAGGGCCCCGGGGAGCTGTTTTTT
CASSQWGQGPGELFF
>TRBD1|TRBV27|TRBJ2-7|-
TGTGCCAGCAGCCCAAGAACAGGGGCACTCCCCTACGAGCAGTACTTC
CASSPRTGALPYEQYF
>-|TRBV6-6|TRBJ2-7|few
TGTGCCAGCAGTATACATCACGAGCAGTACTTC
CASSIHHEQYF
>-|TRBV7-9|TRBJ2-1|-
TGTGCCAGCAGCTTCTTCCTCTACGGGGACTTAATAAAACAGAATGAGCAGTTCTTC
CASSFFLYGDLIKQNEQFF
>-|TRBV9|TRBJ2-1|-
TGTGCCAGCAGCGTAGGGGGGGACGCCAATGAGCAGTTCTTC
CASSVGGDANEQFF
>-|TRBV7-9|TRBJ1-1|few
TGTGCCAGCAGCTTAATGGGGGGATGGACTGAAGCTTTCTTT
CASSLMGGWTEAFF
>TRBD1|TRBV19|TRBJ1-5|-
TGTGCCAGTAGTACTGACAGGGAGGATCAGCCCCAGCATTTT
CASSTDREDQPQHF
>TRBD1|TRBV4-1|TRBJ1-6|-
TGCGCCAGCAGCCCAGAGGGACAGGGAGGTTACTCACCCCTCCACTTT
CASSPEGQGGYSPLHF
>-|TRBV6-6|TRBJ2-5|-
TGTGCCACCTCCCGGGTTTTAGGAGAGACCCAGTACTTC
CATSRVLGETQYF
>TRBD1|TRBV9|TRBJ2-5|-
TGTGCCAGCAGCGCAACGACAGGGGGGAAGACCCAGTACTTC
CASSATTGGKTQYF
>TRBD1|TRBV27|TRBJ2-2|-
TGTGCCAGCAGACAAGGGACAGCTTTGAACACCGGGGAGCTGTTTTTT
CASRQGTALNTGELFF
>-|TRBV7-8|TRBJ2-1|-
TGTGCCAGCAGCTTAGGGAGACAGAATGAGCAGTTCTTC
CASSLGRQNEQFF
>-|TRBV6-5|TRBJ2-7|-
TGTGCCAGCAGTTACGATCAGGGGCCCTACGAGCAGTACTTC
CASSYDQGPYEQYF
>TRBD1|TRBV30|TRBJ1-4|-
TGTGCCTGGAGCGGGACAGTTAATGAAAAACTGTTTTTT
CAWSGTVNEKLFF
>-|TRBV10-1|TRBJ2-1|-
TGCGCCAGCAGCCCCCCCGGGGGTGAGCAGTTCTTC
CASSPPGGEQFF
>-|TRBV4-2|TRBJ2-7|-
TGTGCCAGCAGCCAAGATAGGGCTAGCGAAAACTACGAGCAGTACTTC
CASSQDRASENYEQYF
>TRBD2|TRBV9|TRBJ2-1|-
TGTGCCAGCAGCGACCCACCGGGACTAGCGGGACGAGCCTACAATGAGCAGTTCTTC
CASSDPPGLAGRAYNEQFF
>-|TRBV7-6|TRBJ2-2|-
TGTGCCAGCAGCTTAGACATAGGGGTTGCCGGGGAGCTGTTTTTT
CASSLDIGVAGELFF
>-|TRBV30|TRBJ2-7|-
TGTGCCTGGAGTGTTGATCCAGGGCGTTACGAGCAGTACTTC
CAWSVDPGRYEQYF
>-|TRBV19|TRBJ2-1|-
TGTGCCAGTAGTATCATAGAGGGCAATGAGCAGTTCTTC
CASSIIEGNEQFF
>-|TRBV11-2|TRBJ2-1|-
TGTGCCAGCTCTGGGCGGCGAGCGGGTGACCTTTACAATGAGCAGTTCTTC
CASSGRRAGDLYNEQFF
>-|TRBV7-7|TRBJ2-5|-
TGTGCCAGCAGCATTAGCTCCTCGCAGGGGATCCAAGAGACCCAGTACTTC
CASSISSSQGIQETQYF
>-|TRBV7-3|TRBJ2-1|-
TGTGCCAGCAGCTTATTATTGGGCCATGAGCAGTTCTTC
CASSLLLGHEQFF
>-|TRBV9|TRBJ1-2|once
TGTGCCAGCAGCGTCGGGAATGGGTATGGCTACACCTTC
CASSVGNGYGYTF
>TRBD2|TRBV6-1|TRBJ2-5|-
TGTGCCAGCAGGGCCGGGGGGTTCCGGGAGTACTTC
CASRAGGFREYF
>TRBD1|TRBV2|TRBJ2-1|-
TGTGCCAGCAGCAGTGGGGGACAGGGGGCTAAGGTCTCCTACAATGAGCAGTTCTTC
CASSSGGQGAKVSYNEQFF
>-|TRBV7-8|TRBJ1-2|once
TGTGCCAGCAGCTTTGGGTCAGCGGGCTATGGCTACACCTTC
CASSFGSAGYGYTF
>-|TRBV30|TRBJ1-3|-
TGTGCCTGGAGTGTACGGGGAACTGGAAACACCATATATTTT
CAWSVRGTGNTIYF
>-|TRBV27|TRBJ2-7|-
TGTGCCAGCGGGGCCGGGACTCGCGCCTACGAGCAGTACTTC
CASGAGTRAYEQYF
>-|TRBV5-6|TRBJ2-3|few
TGTGCCAGCAGCGGACTGCTCACAGATACGCAGTATTTT
CASSGLLTDTQYF
>TRBD1|TRBV29-1|TRBJ2-7|-
TGCAGCGTTGAACCGACAGGGAGCTCCTACGAGCAGTACTTC
CSVEPTGSSYEQYF
>TRBD1|TRBV7-9|TRBJ1-4|-
TGTGCCAGCAGCTTAGGGGCAGGGGGCGGAGAACTGTTTTTT
CASSLGAGGGELFF
>-|TRBV6-5|TRBJ1-1|-
TGTGCCAGCAGTTACCTAGTTTCGGGGGAAGCTTTCTTT
CASSYLVSGEAFF
>-|TRBV28|TRBJ2-5|once
TGTGCCAGCAGTTCCCTCTTTTACCAAGAGACCCAGTACTTC
CASSSLFYQETQYF